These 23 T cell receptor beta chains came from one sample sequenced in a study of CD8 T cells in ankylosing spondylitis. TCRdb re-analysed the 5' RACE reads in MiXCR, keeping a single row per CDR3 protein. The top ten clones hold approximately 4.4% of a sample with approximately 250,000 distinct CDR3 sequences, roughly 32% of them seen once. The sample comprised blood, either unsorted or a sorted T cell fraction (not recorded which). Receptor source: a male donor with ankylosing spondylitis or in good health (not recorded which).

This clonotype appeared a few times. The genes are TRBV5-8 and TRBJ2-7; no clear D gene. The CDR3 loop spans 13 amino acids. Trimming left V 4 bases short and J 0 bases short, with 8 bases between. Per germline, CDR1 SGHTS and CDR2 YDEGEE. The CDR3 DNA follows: TGTGCCAGCAGCATCCAAAGCTCCTACGAGCAGTACTTC. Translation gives CASSIQSSYEQYF.

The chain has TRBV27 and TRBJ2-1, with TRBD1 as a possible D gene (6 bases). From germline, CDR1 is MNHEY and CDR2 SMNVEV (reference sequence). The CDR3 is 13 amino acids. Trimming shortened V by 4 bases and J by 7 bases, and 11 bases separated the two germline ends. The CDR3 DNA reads TGTGCCAGCAGTTCACAGGGAGCTAATGAGCAGTTCTTC. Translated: CASSSQGANEQFF.

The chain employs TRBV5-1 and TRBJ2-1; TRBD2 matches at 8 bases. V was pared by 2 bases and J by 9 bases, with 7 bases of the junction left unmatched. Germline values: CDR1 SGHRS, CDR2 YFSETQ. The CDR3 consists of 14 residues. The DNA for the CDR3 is TGCGCCAGCAGCTTAGGACTAGCCGGGCGTGAGCAGTTCTTC. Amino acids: CASSLGLAGREQFF.

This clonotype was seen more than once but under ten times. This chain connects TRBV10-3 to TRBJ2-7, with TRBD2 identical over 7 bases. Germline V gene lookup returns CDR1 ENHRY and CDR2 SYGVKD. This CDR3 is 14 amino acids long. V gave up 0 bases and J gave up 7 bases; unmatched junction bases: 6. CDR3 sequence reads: CAISESHTGGEQYF. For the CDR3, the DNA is TGTGCCATCAGTGAGTCACACACGGGGGGAGAGCAGTACTTC.

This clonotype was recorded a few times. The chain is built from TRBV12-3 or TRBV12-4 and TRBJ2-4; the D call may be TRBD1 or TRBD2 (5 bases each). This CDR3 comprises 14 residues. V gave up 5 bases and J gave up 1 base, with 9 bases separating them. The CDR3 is CASSRGGAKNIQYF. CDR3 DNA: TGTGCCAGCAGTCGTGGGGGTGCCAAAAACATTCAGTACTTC.

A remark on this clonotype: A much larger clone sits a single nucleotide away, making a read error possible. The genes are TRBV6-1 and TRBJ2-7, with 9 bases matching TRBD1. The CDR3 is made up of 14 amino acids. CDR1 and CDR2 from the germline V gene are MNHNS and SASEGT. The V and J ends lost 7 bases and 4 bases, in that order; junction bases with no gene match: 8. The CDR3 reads CASTTGTGIYEQYF. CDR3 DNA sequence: TGTGCCAGCACAACCGGGACAGGGATTTACGAGCAGTACTTC.

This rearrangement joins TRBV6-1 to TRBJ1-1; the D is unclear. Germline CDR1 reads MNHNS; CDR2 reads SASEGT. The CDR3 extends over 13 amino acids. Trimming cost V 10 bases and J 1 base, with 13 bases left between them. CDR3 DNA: TGTGCCACCGAGGCGGACGGGAACACTGAAGCTTTCTTT. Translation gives CATEADGNTEAFF.

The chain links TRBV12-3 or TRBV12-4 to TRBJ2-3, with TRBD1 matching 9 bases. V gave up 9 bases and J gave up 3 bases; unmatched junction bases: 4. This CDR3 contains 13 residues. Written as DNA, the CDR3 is TGTGCCAGTACAGGGGGCGATACAGATACGCAGTATTTT. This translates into CASTGGDTDTQYF.

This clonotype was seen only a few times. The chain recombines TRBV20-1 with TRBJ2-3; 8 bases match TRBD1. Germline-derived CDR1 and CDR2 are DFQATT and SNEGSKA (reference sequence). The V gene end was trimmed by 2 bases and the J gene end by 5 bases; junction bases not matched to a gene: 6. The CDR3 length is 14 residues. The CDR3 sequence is CSARWQGARDTQYF. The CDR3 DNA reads TGCAGTGCTAGATGGCAGGGGGCGAGAGATACGCAGTATTTT.

CDR3 sequence reads: CASRGTGQETQYF. The CDR3 region has the DNA TGCGCCAGCAGGGGGACAGGGCAAGAGACCCAGTACTTC. The chain combines TRBV5-1 with TRBJ2-5; 9 bases line up with TRBD1. The germline V gene encodes CDR1 SGHRS and CDR2 YFSETQ. V trimming: 5 bases; J trimming: 2 bases; junction bases outside the gene matches: 1. The CDR3 sequence is 13 residues long.

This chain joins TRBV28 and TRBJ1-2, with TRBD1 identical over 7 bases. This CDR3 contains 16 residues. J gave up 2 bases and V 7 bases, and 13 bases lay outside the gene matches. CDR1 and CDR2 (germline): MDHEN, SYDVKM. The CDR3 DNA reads TGTGCCAGCACCCCCCGAAGGGGACAGATCAACTATGGCTACACCTTC. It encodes CASTPRRGQINYGYTF.

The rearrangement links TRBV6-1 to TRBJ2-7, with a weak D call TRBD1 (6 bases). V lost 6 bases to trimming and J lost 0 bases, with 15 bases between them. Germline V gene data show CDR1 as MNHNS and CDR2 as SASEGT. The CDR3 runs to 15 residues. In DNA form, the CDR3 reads TGTGCCAGCAGCCCCCGACAGGCGTCCTCCTACGAGCAGTACTTC. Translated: CASSPRQASSYEQYF.

CDR3 in amino acids: CASSTRGEDTQYF. The CDR3 region has the DNA TGCGCCAGCAGCACGCGAGGGGAAGATACGCAGTATTTT. The rearrangement uses TRBV5-1 and TRBJ2-3; perhaps D is TRBD1 or TRBD2 (5 bases each). The length of the CDR3 is 13 residues. CDR1 SGHRS and CDR2 YFSETQ come from the germline V gene. Trimming cost V 4 bases and J 5 bases, with 11 bases left between them.

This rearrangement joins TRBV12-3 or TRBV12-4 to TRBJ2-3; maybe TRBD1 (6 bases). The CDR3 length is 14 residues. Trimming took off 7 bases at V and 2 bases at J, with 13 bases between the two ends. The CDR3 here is CASNDRFDTDTQYF. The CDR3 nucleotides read TGTGCCAGCAACGACAGGTTTGACACAGATACGCAGTATTTT.

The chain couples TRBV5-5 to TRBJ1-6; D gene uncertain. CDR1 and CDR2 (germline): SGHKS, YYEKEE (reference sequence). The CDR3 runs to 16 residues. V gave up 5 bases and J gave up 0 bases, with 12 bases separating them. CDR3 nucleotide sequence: TGTGCCAGCAGTTTCGGACGGAGCTCCTATAATTCACCCCTCCACTTT. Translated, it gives CASSFGRSSYNSPLHF. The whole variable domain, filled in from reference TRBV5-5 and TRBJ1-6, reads DAGVTQSPTHLIKTRGQQVTLRCSPISGHKSVSWYQQVLGQGPQFIFQYYEKEERGRGNFPDRFSARQFPNYSSELNVNALLLGDSALYLCASSFGRSSYNSPLHFGNGTRLTVT.

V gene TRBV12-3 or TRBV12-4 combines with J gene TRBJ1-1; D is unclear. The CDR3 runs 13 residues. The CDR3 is CLSGDDMNTEAFF. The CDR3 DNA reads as TGTTTATCGGGCGACGATATGAACACTGAAGCTTTCTTT.

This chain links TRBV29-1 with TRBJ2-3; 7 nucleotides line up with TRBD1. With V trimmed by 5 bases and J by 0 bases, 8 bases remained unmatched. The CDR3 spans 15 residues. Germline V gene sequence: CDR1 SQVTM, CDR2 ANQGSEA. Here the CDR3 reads CSVLGQAASTDTQYF. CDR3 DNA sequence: TGCAGCGTTTTAGGACAGGCCGCTAGCACAGATACGCAGTATTTT.

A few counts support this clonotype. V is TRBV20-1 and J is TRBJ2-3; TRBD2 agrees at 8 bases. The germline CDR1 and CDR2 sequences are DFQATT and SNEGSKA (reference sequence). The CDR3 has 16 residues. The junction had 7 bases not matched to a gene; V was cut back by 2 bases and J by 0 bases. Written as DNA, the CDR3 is TGCAGTGCTAGAAACCTGCGGGGGGACAGCACAGATACGCAGTATTTT. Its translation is CSARNLRGDSTDTQYF.

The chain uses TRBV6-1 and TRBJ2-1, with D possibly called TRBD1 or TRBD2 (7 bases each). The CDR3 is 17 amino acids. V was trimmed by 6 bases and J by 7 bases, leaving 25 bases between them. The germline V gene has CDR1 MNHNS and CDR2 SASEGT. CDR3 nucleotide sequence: TGTGCCAGCAGGGGGGGGTTGAGGGGGCAAATGGATAATGAGCAGTTCTTC. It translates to CASRGGLRGQMDNEQFF.

The CDR3 sequence is CSAIEPAFNEQFF. Here the CDR3 DNA reads TGCAGTGCTATCGAGCCGGCCTTCAATGAGCAGTTCTTC. The chain has TRBV20-1 and TRBJ2-1; D is unclear. V lost 4 bases and J lost 6, with 13 bases in between. Germline CDR1 is DFQATT and CDR2 is SNEGSKA (reference sequence). The CDR3 sequence is 13 residues long.

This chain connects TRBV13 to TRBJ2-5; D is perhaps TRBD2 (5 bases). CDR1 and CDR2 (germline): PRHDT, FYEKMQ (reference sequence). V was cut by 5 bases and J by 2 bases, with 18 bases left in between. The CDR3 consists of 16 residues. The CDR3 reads CASSLAGTQAQETQYF. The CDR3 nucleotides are TGTGCCAGCAGCCTAGCAGGTACCCAGGCTCAAGAGACCCAGTACTTC.

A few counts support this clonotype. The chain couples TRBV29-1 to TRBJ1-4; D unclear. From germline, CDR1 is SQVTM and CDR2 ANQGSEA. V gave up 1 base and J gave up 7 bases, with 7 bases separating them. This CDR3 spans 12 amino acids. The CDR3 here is CSVEGVGEKLFF. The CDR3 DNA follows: TGCAGCGTTGAAGGTGTGGGTGAAAAACTGTTTTTT.

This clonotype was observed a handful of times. Here the CDR3 DNA reads TGCAGTGCTAGAGAGTGGACTAGCAGAGAGACCCAGTACTTC. It encodes CSAREWTSRETQYF. The chain recombines TRBV20-1 with TRBJ2-5; TRBD2 agrees at 8 bases. The CDR3 contains 14 residues. CDR1 and CDR2 from the germline V gene are DFQATT and SNEGSKA (reference sequence). V shed 0 bases, J shed 4 bases, and the junction held 4 bases outside the gene matches.